This T cell receptor beta chain was sequenced in a study of brain T cells in children with intractable seizures. Data came from immunoSEQ multiplex PCR; TCRdb stores just in-frame clones and leaves some out. The table lists about 22,000 clones, 85% to 95% of them singletons. CDR1 DFQATT and CDR2 SNEGSKA come from the germline V gene (reference sequence). The CDR3 runs to 10 residues. Trimming pared 5 bases from V and 5 bases from J, leaving 6 bases between. The chain couples TRBV20-1 to TRBJ1-2; D is unresolved. This receptor was taken from a boy between 5 and 17 years old with focal cortical dysplasia and intractable seizures. The source was peripheral blood, collected at surgery. For the CDR3, the DNA is TGCAGTGCTCAAATGTATGGCTACACCTTC. Amino acids: CSAQMYGYTF.